This is a list of T cell receptor beta chains from one sample in a study of blood T cell repertoires in COVID-19. Method: immunoSEQ multiplex PCR; TCRdb's copy keeps in-frame clones and lacks some. This table holds roughly 100,000 clones, 80% to 95% found once. The sequenced material came from peripheral blood. Receptors were obtained from a man aged 18 to 35 with acute or convalescent COVID-19. The CDR3 runs from the conserved cysteine through the conserved F or W. A D gene is named only where the DNA matches it firmly.

v_call	d_call	j_call	cdr3_aa	cdr3_nt
TRBV6-5	TRBD1	TRBJ1-1	CASSWIGGENTEAFF	TGTGCCAGCAGTTGGATAGGGGGCGAAAACACTGAAGCTTTCTTT
TRBV5-4	TRBD2	TRBJ2-1	CASSTGLFDEQFF	TGTGCCAGCAGCACGGGACTATTCGATGAGCAGTTCTTC
TRBV27	.	TRBJ2-3	CASSLNRVADTQYF	TGTGCCAGCAGTTTAAACAGGGTCGCAGATACGCAGTATTTT
TRBV24-1	TRBD1	TRBJ2-1	CATSDPRQGAYNEQFF	TGTGCCACCAGTGATCCCCGACAGGGGGCGTACAATGAGCAGTTCTTC
TRBV5-6	TRBD1	TRBJ2-7	CASGTGPTYEQYF	TGTGCCAGCGGGACAGGGCCGACTTACGAGCAGTACTTC
TRBV30	TRBD2	TRBJ2-1	CAWSGLAGTYNEQFF	TGTGCCTGGAGTGGACTAGCCGGTACCTACAATGAGCAGTTCTTC
TRBV5-5	TRBD1	TRBJ1-4	CASSLRTGEMYDEKLFF	TGTGCCAGCAGCTTAAGGACAGGGGAAATGTACGATGAAAAACTGTTTTTT
TRBV19	.	TRBJ1-4	CASLQITNEKLFF	TGTGCCAGCCTACAGATAACTAATGAAAAACTGTTTTTT
TRBV7-2	.	TRBJ1-5	CASSFGVGDNQPQHF	TGTGCCAGCAGCTTCGGGGTTGGGGACAATCAGCCCCAGCATTTT
TRBV6-5	TRBD1	TRBJ2-7	CASRDRVVLEQYF	TGTGCCAGCAGGGACAGGGTAGTGCTCGAGCAGTACTTC
TRBV10-1	.	TRBJ2-2	CASSELGGQNTGELFF	TGCGCCAGCAGTGAACTAGGGGGACAGAACACCGGGGAGCTGTTTTTT
TRBV19	.	TRBJ2-2	CASSPGGLGGELFF	TGTGCCAGTAGTCCCGGCGGGTTAGGCGGGGAGCTGTTTTTT